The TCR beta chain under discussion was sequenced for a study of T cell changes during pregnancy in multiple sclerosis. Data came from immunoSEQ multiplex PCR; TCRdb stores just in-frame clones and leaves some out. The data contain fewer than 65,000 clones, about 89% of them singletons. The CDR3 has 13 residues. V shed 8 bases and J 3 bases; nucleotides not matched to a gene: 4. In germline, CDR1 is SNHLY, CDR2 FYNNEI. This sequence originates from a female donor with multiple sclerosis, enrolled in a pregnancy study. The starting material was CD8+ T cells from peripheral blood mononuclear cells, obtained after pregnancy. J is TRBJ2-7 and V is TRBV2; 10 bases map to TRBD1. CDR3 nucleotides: TGTGCCAGCCTGGGACAGGGGCTCTACGAGCAGTACTTC. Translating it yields CASLGQGLYEQYF.